The clone carrying this T cell receptor beta chain was seen many times. Its antigen remains unidentified. This specimen belongs to a study of Graves' ophthalmopathy and Graves' hyperthyroidism. Study results and caveats: With around 70% sensitivity and roughly 72% specificity, the model predicted ophthalmopathy progression. The majority of expanded thyroid clonotypes above 0.001 frequency also occurred in blood.

Amplified material comprised TCR beta CDR3 regions derived from RNA transcripts. RT-PCR in the first round used HTBI primers; a second-round multiplex PCR followed. TCRdb re-called the multiplex PCR reads with MiXCR, one entry per CDR3 protein. The table has around 1.1 million distinct CDR3 sequences, approximately 35% seen once. The authors diagnosed from clinical symptoms, serum thyroxine, TRAb, thyroid ultrasound and orbital computed tomography. Germline CDR1 DFQATT, CDR2 SNEGSKA (reference sequence). The trim removed 2 bases at V and 5 bases at J, leaving 11 bases unmatched. This CDR3 spans 16 amino acids.

The receptor was isolated from an adult man with Graves' hyperthyroidism. The sequenced material came from peripheral blood or thyroid tissue (not recorded which). This chain uses TRBV20-1 with TRBJ2-5; 10 bases map to TRBD2. The CDR3 coding sequence is TGCAGTGCTAGAAGCCTAGCGGGAGATCAATGGGAGACCCAGTACTTC. The encoded protein is CSARSLAGDQWETQYF.